This T cell receptor beta chain was retrieved from a study of cytomegalovirus exposure and HLA in healthy donors (dated by TCRdb to about 2017). About the investigation overall: According to an earlier analysis of several hundred of the donors, some 180 million T cells yielded some 120 million unique TCR beta sequences and 250 to 350 Gb of sequence data. Approximately 310 gigabases of sequencing data and 70 million to 100 million unique TCR sequences made up an early release that covered nearly 650 HLA-typed donors. Of the roughly 410 genotyped donors, roughly 76% were placed in the genetic ancestry cluster associated with self-reported Caucasian donors. The aim of the study was to test whether cataloging public T cell receptors could identify signatures of past pathogen exposure. Using immunosequencing, the study profiled T cell repertoires from 640 or so subjects and related those repertoires to cytomegalovirus serostatus. In addition to the first cohort of around 670 subjects, a separate validation cohort of around 110 different subjects was used. To predict cytomegalovirus infection status, the study brought together high-throughput TCR immunosequencing, statistical association of individual TCRs with disease status, and machine learning. A later analysis re-analyzed previously published TCR beta repertoires from approximately 670 donors and added high-resolution HLA genotyping to study TCR occurrence patterns. Rather than drawing on any new phenotypic data, the later analysis identified candidate immune exposures from TCR beta sequences and the way those sequences occurred across donors. An earlier analysis of 587 of the donors used high-throughput TCR beta sequencing to judge whether each TCR beta V gene segment behaved as functional or pseudogenic. Donor age, sex, ethnicity and CMV serostatus were collected together with the repertoire data. A later genetic analysis used genome-wide SNP genotypes for about 55% of the 666 donors, treating that subset as a discovery cohort. Every discovery cohort repertoire had been produced on one sequencing platform. Class I and class II HLA loci were covered by the typing at four-digit resolution. Typing coverage differed by locus: A, B, C, DRB1 and DQB1 were typed in about 629-630 donors, DQA1 in 500 to 550, DPA1 in nearly 610, and DPB1 in about 450. Because of strong linkage in the cohort, roughly five DR-DQ haplotypes were treated as single units for association and clustering. Among some 400 genotyped donors of the cohort, an average of approximately 200,000 unique TCR beta nucleotide sequences was sequenced per donor, of which roughly 18% were non-productive. Broader findings and caveats from the paper: In an earlier analysis of around 500 of the donors, most TCR beta V segments appeared in productive rearrangements about 87% or about 30% of the time, broadly matching IMGT annotations. A cluster of highly shared sequence variants was judged likely to represent a technical artifact of the sequencing pipeline. A further reported finding was that TCR beta sequences accurately predicted the HLA-A and HLA-B alleles for most subjects in the first cohort. Compared with the 666-donor mean, donors in an Asian-associated ancestry cluster had fewer N-insertions in productive TCRs, according to a later genetic analysis. Assigning TCR associations to individual alleles was difficult when HLA alleles, especially DR and DQ, strongly co-occurred. A few of the identified cytomegalovirus-associated TCR beta chains were confirmed in vitro to be specific for cytomegalovirus antigens. The authors suggested that the approach could potentially be generalized to other disease states and immunological phenotypes. Roughly uniform sequencing depth across donors was assumed in presence/absence analyses, although this assumption may not hold. An association between a missense DCLRE1C variant and V-gene and J-gene trimming of TCR beta chains was found in a later genetic analysis and replicated in an independent cohort. This cohort had only TCR beta chains sequenced, and the lack of alpha or paired-chain data limited which features could be detected. A later analysis reported that several top co-occurrence clusters appeared linked to parvovirus B19, influenza, CMV and Epstein-Barr virus. Because HLA typing was unavailable for some donors at each locus, only the typed subset was used in association tests. The 87-base-pair reads could not distinguish some IMGT-functional V segments, including TRBV6-2 and TRBV6-3, so those segments were excluded. A later analysis associated around 16,000 TCR beta sequences with specific HLA alleles at a false discovery rate of 0.05. Across donors, most TCR sequences were observed very rarely, whereas some public TCRs were present in many individuals. Linkage disequilibrium might explain the correlated functional status among segregating V segments, but an unknown experimental factor could not be ruled out. According to a later analysis, most CMV-associated TCR beta chains appeared to be HLA-restricted, and the HLA associations seemed to be driven largely by CMV exposure. A total of roughly 160 TCR beta chains were listed by the study as associated with cytomegalovirus. In a later analysis, HLA-associated TCR beta chains were found to be more clonally expanded and to have lower generation probabilities than equally common non-associated chains. For the cohort, immune exposure information was limited to CMV serostatus. In a later analysis, the rate of TCR association differed among HLA loci, with DRB1 alleles having the most associated TCRs and HLA-C alleles having the fewest. The classifier was reported to diagnose cytomegalovirus status with high specificity and sensitivity in both the original and validation cohorts. Because counts were too low, some 16 rarely observed V segments, including chromosome 9 orphons, were excluded from the earlier analysis of some 540 of the donors.

Remarks on this clone: The clone's antigen remains unknown. Base qualities are not provided; no much larger clone lies one nucleotide away.

The junction shows trimming of 0 bases on V and 11 bases on J, plus 10 bases between the germline ends. CDR1 and CDR2, per the germline V gene, are SGHDN and FVKESK. The CDR3 runs 12 amino acids, cysteine and phenylalanine included. Of all the DNA, just the CDR3 is kept, 36 bases in frame from base 1. The library relied on the immunoSEQ multiplex PCR assay. The multiplex PCR relied on a mix of 60 forward primers for TCR Vbeta segments and 13 reverse primers for TCR Jbeta segments. Amplification of the CDR3 region of rearranged TCR beta genes was performed with a multiplex PCR assay on genomic DNA. The Illumina HiSeq System was used to sequence the amplified TCR beta libraries as 87-base-pair reads. In the paper's pipeline: A later analysis tallied tens of millions of unique TCR beta chains across the 700 or so repertoires, and some 10 million of those chains were shared by two or more donors. A nearest-neighbor algorithm error-corrected the raw reads and collapsed the reads into unique sequences, merging closely related sequences to remove PCR and sequencing errors. CDR3 sequences were aligned to IMGT reference sequences to assign V, D and J gene segments. For a sequence to be retained, at least a six-nucleotide match to both a V gene segment and a J gene segment was required. Rearrangements were classified as productive when the CDR3 lacked stop codons and remained in frame with V and J, and all other rearrangements were classified as non-productive. Following IMGT convention, CDR3 was defined as the stretch from the second conserved V-encoded cysteine to the conserved J-encoded phenylalanine. The earlier analysis of 587 of the donors excluded sequences that lacked an unambiguous match to a single V gene segment. In an earlier analysis of roughly 500 of the donors, V segments were called functional above 56.7% productive rearrangements and were called segregating when the between-donor standard deviation exceeded 5%. A statistical classification framework was developed to diagnose cytomegalovirus status using the catalog of TCR beta chain sequences. In a later analysis, V and J genes were assigned by comparing TCR nucleotide sequences against IMGT/GENE-DB human TR gene sequences. Using the TCRdist pipeline, a later analysis assigned CDR3 sequences along with most-parsimonious VDJ recombination scenarios. In a later analysis, every TCR beta chain was defined by the combination of its CDR3 amino acid sequence and its V-gene family, and reads without a unique V-gene family were dropped. As a way to deal with suspected cross-contamination and a sequencing artifact, a later analysis dropped hundreds of nucleotide sequences that were highly shared and had low generation probability. For each public chain, a later analysis derived a clonal expansion index from normalized ranks of inferred template counts within each repertoire. In a later analysis, generation probabilities were computed with a VDJ recombination model fitted to out-of-frame rearrangements, and the resulting probabilities were checked against IGoR. In a later analysis, TCR-TCR, TCR-HLA and TCR-CMV co-occurrence was scored with hypergeometric tests, and a repertoire-size bias correction was applied to TCR pairs. In a later analysis, false discovery rates were estimated by permuting HLA or CMV assignments 20 times. In a later analysis, co-occurring TCRs were grouped using DBSCAN, with TCRdist sequence similarity added in when clustering inside HLA-allele-positive subsets. Repertoires with fewer than 30,000 or more than 120,000 public chains, plus five repertoires with anomalous nucleotide sharing, were excluded from co-occurrence clustering. TCRdb provides this immuneACCESS table in a form limited to in-frame rearrangements. Some clones are lacking; in checked studies, under half of them reflect an unresolved V gene, and why the rest are absent is not known. V and J calls and clone size are copied from that table; D and trimming were computed from the DNA. This sample lists 150,000 to 200,000 clones; roughly four fifths were detected once. In total, the top ten clones hold about 1.8% of the sample.

The cohort was made up of 666 healthy bone marrow donors. At the time of sampling, all cohort members were nominally healthy, though unrecorded immune exposures were likely present. The donor tested CMV seronegative and was one of the 352 seronegative cohort members. A peripheral blood sample was collected from each donor, and TCR beta sequencing was performed on peripheral blood mononuclear cells. Genomic DNA was extracted from the blood cell samples with the Qiagen DNeasy Blood Extraction Kit. The TCR originated in a woman under 30 in good health and CMV-seronegative. The rearranged chain carries TRBV14 and TRBJ1-1; too little of a D gene remains to name it. The material sequenced was PBMCs. The encoded CDR3 is CASSQDPKRAFF. The DNA sequence is given as TGTGCCAGCAGCCAAGATCCTAAACGGGCTTTCTTT.